The 9 T cell receptor beta chains below come from one sample, sequenced in a study of cytomegalovirus exposure and HLA in healthy donors. 13 Jbeta primers and 60 Vbeta primers were used for the PCR. The protocol was immunoSEQ multiplex PCR, while the TCRdb copy is restricted to in-frame clones and leaves out a portion. Of about 160,000 clones listed, about 72% are singletons. Material: PBMCs. The origin of the receptors is a man in his fifties or sixties in good health and CMV-seronegative.

The chain is built from TRBV5-1 and TRBJ2-1; 7 positions agree with TRBD2. Trimming took 2 bases from V and 9 from J; bases not matched to a gene: 8. Germline lookup yields CDR1 SGHRS and CDR2 YFSETQ. This CDR3 is 14 amino acids long. The CDR3 reads CASSFGTISFEQFF. In nucleotides, the CDR3 is TGCGCCAGCAGCTTCGGGACTATTTCGTTTGAGCAGTTCTTC.

The chain is built from TRBV19 and TRBJ2-5; 7 bases are a match to TRBD2. Germline CDR1 and CDR2: LNHDA and SQIVND (reference sequence). The CDR3 has 13 amino acids. V lost 10 bases to trimming and J lost 4 bases; unmatched junction nucleotides: 9. The CDR3 loop is CATASGRGETQYF. In DNA form, the CDR3 reads TGTGCCACCGCGTCGGGGAGGGGAGAGACCCAGTACTTC.

The CDR3 sequence: CASSYSIGTGYEAFF. The CDR3 coding sequence is TGTGCCAGCAGTTACTCGATTGGGACAGGGTATGAAGCTTTCTTT. This sequence joins TRBV6-5 and TRBJ1-1; 9 positions agree with TRBD1. Germline assignment: CDR1 MNHEY and CDR2 SVGAGI. The CDR3 contains 15 residues. J was trimmed by 7 bases and V by 0 bases; bases with no gene match: 6.

The chain joins TRBV19 to TRBJ1-1; D not resolved. Germline V gives CDR1 LNHDA, CDR2 SQIVND (reference sequence). The CDR3 loop spans 14 amino acids. V lost 3 bases, J lost 3 bases, and 11 bases lay in between. CDR3 in amino acids: CASSIGELDTEAFF. The CDR3 nucleotides are TGTGCCAGTAGTATTGGGGAGTTGGACACTGAAGCTTTCTTT.

The chain employs TRBV7-6 and TRBJ2-1, with 9 bases aligning to TRBD2. The CDR3 length is 18 residues. In germline, CDR1 is SGHVS, CDR2 FNYEAQ. J gave up 7 bases and V 2 bases, and 15 bases lay outside the gene matches. The CDR3 DNA reads as TGTGCCAGCAGCTTACGGGGACTAGCCGATAGTGATGTGAATGAGCAGTTCTTC. Translating gives CASSLRGLADSDVNEQFF.

The chain is built from TRBV30 and TRBJ2-3; 15 nucleotides align to TRBD2. Trimming at V came to 4 bases and at J to 4 bases, leaving 9 bases not matched to a gene. The germline gives CDR1 GTSNPN, CDR2 SVGIG (reference sequence). CDR3 length: 17 residues. The CDR3: CAWIGLAGGPRADTQYF. CDR3 in DNA: TGTGCCTGGATTGGACTAGCGGGGGGGCCTAGGGCAGATACGCAGTATTTT.

A few counts support this clone. This chain joins TRBV5-1 and TRBJ1-4; 7 bases are a match to TRBD1. Trimming took 4 bases from V and 1 from J; bases not matched to a gene: 4. The CDR3 has 15 residues. The V gene's germline CDR1 is SGHRS and CDR2 YFSETQ. The CDR3 here is CASSGTAETNEKLFF. In DNA form, the CDR3 reads TGCGCCAGCAGCGGGACAGCTGAAACTAATGAAAAACTGTTTTTT.

The chain uses TRBV6-5 and TRBJ2-3; TRBD1 might be the D (6 bases). The CDR3 contains 14 residues. Trimming removed 6 bases at V and 2 bases at J, with 12 bases between. CDR1 and CDR2 from the germline V gene are MNHEY and SVGAGI. CDR3 bases: TGTGCCAGCAGCCCCAGACAGGCCACAGATACGCAGTATTTT. Translation gives CASSPRQATDTQYF.

Regarding this clone: The same CDR3 arises from other DNA sequences in this sample as well. The chain joins TRBV7-2 to TRBJ2-1; unclear D gene. Per germline, CDR1 SGHTA and CDR2 FQGNSA. The CDR3 is made up of 13 amino acids. Trimming stripped 1 base from V and 6 bases from J, with 7 bases between. CDR3 sequence (DNA): TGTGCCAGCAGCTTAGTCGGCGGCAATGAGCAGTTCTTC. Encoded protein: CASSLVGGNEQFF.